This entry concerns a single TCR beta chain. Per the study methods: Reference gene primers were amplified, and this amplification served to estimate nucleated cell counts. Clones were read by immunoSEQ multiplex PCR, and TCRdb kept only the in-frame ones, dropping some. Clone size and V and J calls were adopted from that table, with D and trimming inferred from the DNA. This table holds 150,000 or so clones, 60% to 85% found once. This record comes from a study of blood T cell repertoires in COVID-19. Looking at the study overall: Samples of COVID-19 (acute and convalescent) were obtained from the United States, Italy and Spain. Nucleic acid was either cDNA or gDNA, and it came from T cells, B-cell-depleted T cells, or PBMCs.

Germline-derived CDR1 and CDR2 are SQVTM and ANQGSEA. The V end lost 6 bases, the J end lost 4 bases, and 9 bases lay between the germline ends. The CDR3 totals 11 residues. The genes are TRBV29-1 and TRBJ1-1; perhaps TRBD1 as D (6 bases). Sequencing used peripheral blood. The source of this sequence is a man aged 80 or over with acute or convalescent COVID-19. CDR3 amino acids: CSVAQGTEAFF. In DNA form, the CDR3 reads TGCAGCGTCGCACAGGGCACTGAAGCTTTCTTT.